The 19 T cell receptor beta chains below were found in one sample sequenced in a study of blood T cell repertoires in COVID-19. Assay used: immunoSEQ multiplex PCR; TCRdb lists only in-frame clones, some missing. The sample includes approximately 350,000 clones, approximately 89% seen only once; the top ten take 3% to 4%. The sample taken for sequencing was peripheral blood. The receptors stem from a woman between 18 and 29 years old who had recovered from COVID-19.

The chain is built from TRBV25-1 and TRBJ2-1, with 7 positions matching TRBD1. Germline trimming cut 2 bases from V and 5 bases from J; bases unmatched to any gene: 9. The CDR3 totals 16 residues. Germline V CDR1 and CDR2: MGHDK, SYGVNS. The CDR3 here is CASSERTGTDNNEQFF. The CDR3, as DNA: TGTGCCAGCAGTGAAAGAACCGGGACAGATAACAATGAGCAGTTCTTC.

This chain joins TRBV9 and TRBJ2-3, with 9 bases fitting TRBD2. The CDR3 extends over 18 amino acids. CDR1 is SGDLS, CDR2 YYNGEE, per germline. J gave up 7 bases and V 4 bases, and 19 bases lay outside the gene matches. The CDR3 region is CASSPASVPSGTNYTQYF. The CDR3, as DNA: TGTGCCAGCAGCCCCGCGTCGGTTCCTAGCGGGACCAACTATACGCAGTATTTT.

The chain has TRBV18 and TRBJ1-3, with TRBD1 as a possible D gene (6 bases). Germline loops: CDR1 KGHSH, CDR2 LQKENI. Trimming pared 3 bases from V and 3 bases from J, leaving 12 bases between. The CDR3 runs to 15 residues. The CDR3 DNA follows: TGTGCCAGCTCACCCCTTACAGGGTTTGGAAACACCATATATTTT. This translates into CASSPLTGFGNTIYF.

V usage is TRBV12-5 and J usage is TRBJ2-6; TRBD2 aligns across 10 bases. Germline V gene sequence: CDR1 LGHNT, CDR2 FRNRAP. Trimming at V came to 7 bases and at J to 1 base, leaving 4 bases not matched to a gene. The CDR3 sequence is 16 residues long. CDR3 amino acids: CASADSGRSGANVLTF. In nucleotides, the CDR3 is TGTGCTAGTGCAGATAGCGGGAGGTCTGGGGCCAACGTCCTGACTTTC.

This chain joins TRBV5-4 and TRBJ2-5, with 9 nucleotides matching TRBD1. CDR3 size: 15 residues. The germline gives CDR1 SGHNT, CDR2 YYREEE (reference sequence). The junction had 9 bases not matched to a gene; V was cut back by 4 bases and J by 5 bases. The CDR3, as DNA: TGTGCCAGCAGCAGCAAAACAGGGACAGGGGAGACCCAGTACTTC. Its protein is CASSSKTGTGETQYF.

V usage is TRBV7-2 and J usage is TRBJ2-1; perhaps TRBD1 as D (6 bases). The germline gives CDR1 SGHTA, CDR2 FQGNSA. The CDR3 is 13 residues long. V gave up 1 base and J gave up 9 bases, with 10 bases separating them. The CDR3 protein is CASSLGRTAEQFF. The DNA for the CDR3 is TGTGCCAGCAGCTTAGGGAGGACAGCTGAGCAGTTCTTC.

The genes are TRBV14 and TRBJ2-2; 9 positions match TRBD2. V shed 5 bases, J shed 4 bases, and the junction held 8 bases outside the gene matches. Germline loops: CDR1 SGHDN, CDR2 FVKESK. The CDR3 runs to 16 residues. CDR3 DNA sequence: TGTGCCAGCAGCACTTTAGCGGGAGCGGGCACCGGGGAGCTGTTTTTT. Its protein is CASSTLAGAGTGELFF. The full variable domain, its missing parts supplied by reference TRBV14 and TRBJ2-2, is EAGVTQFPSHSVIEKGQTVTLRCDPISGHDNLYWYRRVMGKEIKFLLHFVKESKQDESGMPNNRFLAERTGGTYSTLKVQPAELEDSGVYFCASSTLAGAGTGELFFGEGSRLTVL.

J is TRBJ1-4 and V is TRBV19; D perhaps matches TRBD1 (5 bases). V was cut by 0 bases and J by 4 bases, with 12 bases left in between. The CDR3 extends over 16 amino acids. The germline V gene encodes CDR1 LNHDA and CDR2 SQIVND (reference sequence). The CDR3 here is CASSIELRVVNEKLFF. As DNA, the CDR3 is TGTGCCAGTAGTATAGAGCTCAGGGTGGTTAATGAAAAACTGTTTTTT. The variable domain in full, completed from reference TRBV19 and TRBJ1-4, reads DGGITQSPKYLFRKEGQNVTLSCEQNLNHDAMYWYRQDPGQGLRLIYYSQIVNDFQKGDIAEGYSVSREKKESFPLTVTSAQKNPTAFYLCASSIELRVVNEKLFFGSGTQLSVL.

Comment on this clone: This specimen includes other DNA sequences encoding the same CDR3. CDR3 DNA: TGTGCCAGCAGCCTTGGGACTTACAATGAGCAGTTCTTC. This gives the protein CASSLGTYNEQFF. The chain recombines TRBV7-2 with TRBJ2-1, with D perhaps TRBD2 (6 bases). Trimming shortened V by 5 bases and J by 4 bases, and 9 bases separated the two germline ends. The CDR3 covers 13 residues. CDR1 and CDR2 from the germline V gene are SGHTA and FQGNSA.

This chain joins TRBV18 and TRBJ2-1; 9 bases line up with TRBD1. J lost 8 bases, V lost 3 bases, and 2 bases had no gene match. CDR1 is KGHSH and CDR2 is LQKENI in the germline V gene. The CDR3 contains 13 residues. CDR3 DNA sequence: TGTGCCAGCTCACCCGGACAGGGGTATGAGCAGTTCTTC. This encodes CASSPGQGYEQFF.

This chain uses TRBV6-5 with TRBJ1-2; D gene ambiguous. The CDR3 covers 16 residues. The germline V gene has CDR1 MNHEY and CDR2 SVGAGI. Trimming removed 0 bases from V and 6 bases from J, with 17 bases in between. For the CDR3, the DNA is TGTGCCAGCAGTTACTCTTACCCAATAGCCAAAAATGGCTACACCTTC. It translates to CASSYSYPIAKNGYTF.

The chain employs TRBV6-5 and TRBJ2-1; 9 nucleotides agree with TRBD1. V gave up 5 bases and J gave up 7 bases; unmatched junction bases: 6. This CDR3 is built from 14 residues. Germline V gene data show CDR1 as MNHEY and CDR2 as SVGAGI. The CDR3 protein is CASSHRGRGNEQFF. The CDR3 DNA reads as TGTGCCAGCAGTCACAGGGGGCGCGGGAATGAGCAGTTCTTC.

The chain recombines TRBV3-1 (or the pseudogene TRBV3-2) with TRBJ2-2; D is perhaps TRBD2 (5 bases). The germline gives CDR1 LGHDT, CDR2 YNNKEL (reference sequence). This CDR3 is 16 amino acids long. V lost 3 bases, J lost 6 bases, and 17 bases lay in between. The CDR3 region is CASSQWAGREAGELFF. CDR3 sequence (DNA): TGTGCCAGCAGCCAGTGGGCGGGCCGGGAAGCCGGGGAGCTGTTTTTT.

This clone was counted once. This rearrangement joins TRBV6-2 or TRBV6-3 to TRBJ2-7, with TRBD1 as a possible D gene (6 bases). CDR1 MNHEY and CDR2 SVGEGT come from the germline V gene. V shed 5 bases and J shed 1 base, with 9 bases lying between them. The CDR3 is 13 amino acids. The CDR3 spells CASSSRGSYEQYV. The CDR3, as DNA: TGTGCCAGCAGTAGCAGGGGATCCTACGAGCAGTACGTC.

The gene calls are TRBV5-4 and TRBJ2-2; 9 bases map to TRBD2. V trimming: 5 bases; J trimming: 4 bases; junction bases outside the gene matches: 15. This CDR3 has 18 amino acids. CDR1 and CDR2 (germline): SGHNT, YYREEE (reference sequence). The CDR3 spells CASSRIAGALTGTGELFF. CDR3 DNA sequence: TGTGCCAGCAGTCGTATAGCGGGAGCCCTTACGGGCACCGGGGAGCTGTTTTTT.

J is TRBJ2-7 and V is TRBV5-5; 7 bases agree with TRBD1. J was trimmed by 6 bases and V by 3 bases; bases with no gene match: 6. CDR3 size: 13 residues. CDR1 SGHKS and CDR2 YYEKEE come from the germline V gene (reference sequence). CDR3 coding DNA: TGTGCCAGCAGCTATCACAGGGGTGGCGAGCAGTACGTC. This gives the protein CASSYHRGGEQYV.

The V call is TRBV6-6, the J call TRBJ2-5; TRBD1 matches 7 bases. Losses at the gene ends were 2 bases for V and 4 bases for J; bases not matched to a gene: 4. Germline V gives CDR1 MNHNY, CDR2 SVGAGI (reference sequence). The length of the CDR3 is 14 residues. CDR3 bases: TGTGCCAGCAGTTACCGAGGGGGCATAGAGACCCAGTACTTC. Translated: CASSYRGGIETQYF.

This clone appeared once. This chain joins TRBV10-3 and TRBJ1-5; TRBD1 matches at 7 bases. CDR3 length equals 15 residues. CDR1 and CDR2 from the germline V gene are ENHRY and SYGVKD. Unmatched junction bases numbered 0, after V lost 0 bases and J lost 1 base. Here the CDR3 DNA reads TGTGCCATCAGTGAGTCGACAGGGAGCAATCAGCCCCAGCATTTT. Protein product: CAISESTGSNQPQHF.

The chain couples TRBV6-2 or TRBV6-3 to TRBJ1-2, with no clear D. V lost 0 bases and J lost 4, with 12 bases in between. There are 15 residues in the CDR3. Germline CDR1 reads MNHEY; CDR2 reads SVGEGT. The CDR3: CASSYSAGASYGYTF. The CDR3 nucleotides read TGTGCCAGCAGTTACTCGGCGGGAGCAAGCTATGGCTACACCTTC.